These 27 T cell receptor beta chains were all obtained from the same sample, sequenced in a study of blood T cell repertoires in COVID-19. Data came from immunoSEQ multiplex PCR; TCRdb stores just in-frame clones and leaves some out. Of approximately 670,000 clones listed, about 87% were seen once; the top ten hold over 0.2%. Material for sequencing was peripheral blood. The source of these receptors is a woman under 30 with acute or convalescent COVID-19.

This clone was recorded a few times. The V gene is TRBV6-2 or TRBV6-3, the J gene TRBJ2-5; tentatively, D is TRBD1 (6 bases). V was shortened by 5 bases and J by 3 bases, with 10 bases between the two germline ends. This CDR3 region has 13 residues. Per the germline V gene, CDR1 is MNHEY and CDR2 is SVGEGT. CDR3 bases: TGTGCCAGCAGTCGACGGACAGAAGAGACCCAGTACTTC. This encodes CASSRRTEETQYF.

V usage is TRBV5-1 and J usage is TRBJ1-2; 11 nucleotides match TRBD1. V lost 4 bases, J lost 4 bases, and 6 bases stayed unmatched. This CDR3 spans 15 amino acids. CDR1 SGHRS and CDR2 YFSETQ come from the germline V gene. In nucleotides, the CDR3 is TGCGCCAGCAGCGGACAGGGGGCAGCAGTCTATGGCTACACCTTC. Amino acid sequence: CASSGQGAAVYGYTF. Variable domain in full (rest from reference TRBV5-1 and TRBJ1-2): KAGVTQTPRYLIKTRGQQVTLSCSPISGHRSVSWYQQTPGQGLQFLFEYFSETQRNKGNFPGRFSGRQFSNSRSEMNVSTLELGDSALYLCASSGQGAAVYGYTFGSGTRLTVV.

The J gene is TRBJ2-7, the V gene TRBV4-3; 7 bases fit TRBD2. With V trimmed by 4 bases and J by 0 bases, 12 bases remained unmatched. This CDR3 is built from 17 residues. Per germline, CDR1 LGHNA and CDR2 YSLEER. In DNA form, the CDR3 reads TGCGCCAGCAGCCCCGCGATTACCGGGGGGAGCTCCTACGAGCAGTACTTC. It codes for CASSPAITGGSSYEQYF.

The chain uses TRBV5-6 and TRBJ2-3; D gene unclear. CDR1 and CDR2 (germline): SGHDT, YYEEEE. V shed 6 bases and J shed 6 bases, with 11 bases lying between them. CDR3 length: 12 amino acids. This CDR3 is CASKIYSDTQYF. The CDR3 nucleotides read TGTGCCAGCAAGATCTACTCGGATACGCAGTATTTT. Together with reference TRBV5-6 and TRBJ2-3, the CDR3 gives the full variable domain: DAGVTQSPTHLIKTRGQQVTLRCSPKSGHDTVSWYQQALGQGPQFIFQYYEEEERQRGNFPDRFSGHQFPNYSSELNVNALLLGDSALYLCASKIYSDTQYFGPGTRLTVL.

This chain connects TRBV6-6 to TRBJ1-1, with TRBD1 as a possible D gene (6 bases). Germline CDR1 and CDR2: MNHNY and SVGAGI (reference sequence). The V end lost 6 bases, the J end lost 10 bases, and 18 bases lay between the germline ends. The CDR3 totals 13 residues. The CDR3 loop is CASRTRGGHGAFF. CDR3 sequence (DNA): TGTGCCAGCAGGACTCGGGGGGGACACGGAGCTTTCTTT.

The chain couples TRBV5-1 to TRBJ2-2; no reliable D call. The CDR3 is 20 amino acids. Germline CDR1 reads SGHRS; CDR2 reads YFSETQ. Trimming took off 4 bases at V and 0 bases at J, with 25 bases between the two ends. Here the CDR3 reads CASSRITRSDARANTGELFF. DNA for the CDR3: TGCGCCAGCAGCCGTATCACCAGGTCGGATGCTCGAGCGAACACCGGGGAGCTGTTTTTT.

This clone was counted between two and nine times. The CDR3 nucleotides read TGCGCCAGCAGCTTGGCTCAGGGGTACTCAACTAATGAAAAACTGTTTTTT. This codes for CASSLAQGYSTNEKLFF. The J gene is TRBJ1-4, the V gene TRBV5-1; perhaps TRBD1 as D (6 bases). The CDR3 has 17 residues. V lost 0 bases and J 0 bases, leaving 12 bases between the germline ends. In germline, CDR1 is SGHRS, CDR2 YFSETQ. The full variable domain, rest sourced from reference TRBV5-1 and TRBJ1-4, is KAGVTQTPRYLIKTRGQQVTLSCSPISGHRSVSWYQQTPGQGLQFLFEYFSETQRNKGNFPGRFSGRQFSNSRSEMNVSTLELGDSALYLCASSLAQGYSTNEKLFFGSGTQLSVL.

The chain couples TRBV12-5 to TRBJ2-2; 13 bases map to TRBD2. The CDR3 extends over 19 amino acids. V lost 2 bases to trimming and J lost 0 bases; unmatched junction nucleotides: 6. CDR1 LGHNT and CDR2 FRNRAP come from the germline V gene. The CDR3 reads CASGLSPGLAGPNTGELFF. CDR3 nucleotides: TGTGCTAGTGGTTTGTCACCGGGACTAGCGGGGCCGAACACCGGGGAGCTGTTTTTT.

The chain combines TRBV27 with TRBJ1-2, with a possible D match to TRBD1 (6 bases). Germline values: CDR1 MNHEY, CDR2 SMNVEV (reference sequence). V lost 3 bases, J lost 5 bases, and 10 bases lay in between. This CDR3 is 13 amino acids long. The CDR3 DNA is TGTGCCAGCAGTTTGCAGGGGAAGTATGGCTACACCTTC. This gives the protein CASSLQGKYGYTF.

The table lists this clone with a count of one. The J gene is TRBJ1-1, the V gene TRBV7-8; D unresolved. Germline V gene sequence: CDR1 SGHVS, CDR2 FQNEAQ. Trimming left V 3 bases short and J 2 bases short, with 13 bases between. The CDR3 totals 15 residues. The CDR3 spells CASSFGLSVNTEAFF. CDR3 nucleotide sequence: TGTGCCAGCAGCTTTGGCCTGTCAGTCAACACTGAAGCTTTCTTT.

V usage is TRBV5-1 and J usage is TRBJ1-2; TRBD1 is a possible D gene (5 bases). Germline assignment: CDR1 SGHRS and CDR2 YFSETQ. The V end lost 2 bases, the J end lost 5 bases, and 10 bases lay between the germline ends. The CDR3 consists of 13 residues. As DNA, the CDR3 is TGCGCCAGCAGCTTCGGACGGGGGTATGGCTACACCTTC. Translation: CASSFGRGYGYTF.

This clone has only one observation. This CDR3 reads CAISLLTGEGYTF. The CDR3 DNA is TGTGCCATCAGCCTACTGACAGGGGAAGGCTACACCTTC. The V and J genes are TRBV10-3 and TRBJ1-2; TRBD1 matches at 8 bases. With V trimmed by 6 bases and J by 8 bases, 8 bases remained unmatched. The length of the CDR3 is 13 residues. Germline CDR1 ENHRY, CDR2 SYGVKD.

This chain connects TRBV5-1 to TRBJ1-3; D is undetermined. Germline CDR1 is SGHRS and CDR2 is YFSETQ. This CDR3 region has 15 residues. V dropped 4 bases and J dropped 0 bases, with 11 bases sitting between them. The CDR3 reads CASSPPQDSGNTIYF. CDR3 DNA sequence: TGCGCCAGCAGCCCCCCACAAGACTCTGGAAACACCATATATTTT.

This clone was detected once. The chain recombines TRBV4-3 with TRBJ2-7; 9 bases match TRBD1. This CDR3 contains 18 residues. Germline values: CDR1 LGHNA, CDR2 YSLEER. J gave up 0 bases and V 4 bases, and 13 bases lay outside the gene matches. CDR3 residues: CASSPSKGRTGVSYEQYF. The CDR3 region has the DNA TGCGCCAGCAGCCCATCCAAAGGAAGGACAGGGGTCTCCTACGAGCAGTACTTC.

The chain employs TRBV7-2 and TRBJ1-6, with TRBD1 matching 8 bases. This CDR3 is 14 amino acids long. Germline values: CDR1 SGHTA, CDR2 FQGNSA. V lost 9 bases to trimming and J lost 8 bases; unmatched junction nucleotides: 9. The CDR3 DNA reads TGTGCCAGTTATTTGACAGGGGATCATTCACCCCTCCACTTT. Encoded protein: CASYLTGDHSPLHF.

The chain has TRBV7-9 and TRBJ2-3; the match to TRBD1 covers 9 bases. CDR3 length: 15 amino acids. Germline V gene lookup returns CDR1 SEHNR and CDR2 FQNEAQ (reference sequence). With 6 bases clipped from V and 4 bases from J, the junction kept 8 bases outside the gene matches. CDR3 sequence: CASSRGDRDADTQYF. DNA of the CDR3: TGTGCCAGCAGTAGGGGGGACAGGGACGCAGATACGCAGTATTTT.

The chain links TRBV3-1 (or the pseudogene TRBV3-2) to TRBJ1-4, with 10 bases fitting TRBD1. V trimming: 5 bases; J trimming: 7 bases; junction bases outside the gene matches: 10. This CDR3 is built from 16 residues. The V gene's germline CDR1 is LGHDT and CDR2 YNNKEL (reference sequence). In nucleotides, the CDR3 is TGTGCCAGCAGCGAATCTTATGGGACAGGGGTTGAAAAACTGTTTTTT. Protein: CASSESYGTGVEKLFF.

This chain connects TRBV24-1 to TRBJ1-5; the D is unclear. This CDR3 contains 19 residues. Trimming took off 0 bases at V and 0 bases at J, with 17 bases between the two ends. Looked up from germline, CDR1 is KGHDR and CDR2 is SFDVKD. The CDR3 DNA reads as TGTGCCACCAGTGATTTGGGAACCACTATAACCTATAGCAATCAGCCCCAGCATTTT. This sequence encodes CATSDLGTTITYSNQPQHF.

The gene calls are TRBV5-1 and TRBJ1-1; D is unclear. Germline assignment: CDR1 SGHRS and CDR2 YFSETQ. The CDR3 consists of 13 residues. V dropped 1 base and J dropped 3 bases, with 7 bases sitting between them. The CDR3 is CASSLYGDTEAFF. DNA of the CDR3: TGCGCCAGCAGCTTGTACGGAGACACTGAAGCTTTCTTT.

Comment on this clone: This sample also contains other DNA sequences that code for the same CDR3. This rearrangement joins TRBV5-1 to TRBJ2-3; 7 bases line up with TRBD2. The CDR3 spans 14 residues. V was clipped by 2 bases and J by 1 base; unmatched bases: 1. The V gene's germline CDR1 is SGHRS and CDR2 YFSETQ. This CDR3 reads CASSFAGGTDTQYF. DNA for the CDR3: TGCGCCAGCAGCTTCGCGGGGGGCACAGATACGCAGTATTTT. The full variable domain, with the rest looked up from reference TRBV5-1 and TRBJ2-3, is KAGVTQTPRYLIKTRGQQVTLSCSPISGHRSVSWYQQTPGQGLQFLFEYFSETQRNKGNFPGRFSGRQFSNSRSEMNVSTLELGDSALYLCASSFAGGTDTQYFGPGTRLTVL.

The J gene is TRBJ1-5, the V gene TRBV6-5; D is unresolved. The CDR3 length is 15 residues. V was shortened by 1 base and J by 0 bases, with 7 bases between the two germline ends. CDR1 is MNHEY and CDR2 is SVGAGI in the germline V gene. The CDR3 nucleotides are TGTGCCAGCAGTTACTTTAGAGATAGCAATCAGCCCCAGCATTTT. Its protein is CASSYFRDSNQPQHF.

The chain carries TRBV2 and TRBJ2-1; the D gene is possibly TRBD2 (6 bases). The CDR3 consists of 14 residues. Germline V lookup: CDR1 SNHLY, CDR2 FYNNEI. V was cut by 4 bases and J by 7 bases, with 14 bases left in between. The CDR3 region has the DNA TGTGCCAGCAGTGGAGGACTATCCACGAATGAGCAGTTCTTC. This encodes CASSGGLSTNEQFF.

This clone showed up just once. The rearrangement joins TRBV25-1 to TRBJ2-4; 8 bases agree with TRBD2. CDR1 is MGHDK, CDR2 SYGVNS, per germline. The V and J ends lost 3 bases and 7 bases, in that order; junction bases with no gene match: 11. The CDR3 totals 16 residues. CDR3 sequence reads: CASSDSARGGWNIQYF. In DNA, the CDR3 is TGTGCCAGCAGTGATAGTGCGCGCGGGGGGTGGAACATTCAGTACTTC. Based on the CDR3 plus reference TRBV25-1 and TRBJ2-4, the full variable domain is EADIYQTPRYLVIGTGKKITLECSQTMGHDKMYWYQQDPGMELHLIHYSYGVNSTEKGDLSSESTVSRIRTEHFPLTLESARPSHTSQYLCASSDSARGGWNIQYFGAGTRLSVL.

This clone turned up a few times. Other DNA sequences from this sample encode an identical CDR3 as well. The genes are TRBV30 and TRBJ1-4; a weak D match, TRBD1 (6 bases). The CDR3 totals 12 residues. Per the germline V gene, CDR1 is GTSNPN and CDR2 is SVGIG (reference sequence). V was pared by 0 bases and J by 8 bases, with 7 bases between. CDR3 nucleotides: TGTGCCTGGAGTGTAAGGGGGGAAAAACTGTTTTTT. Translating it yields CAWSVRGEKLFF.

This clone was detected once. The chain employs TRBV18 and TRBJ1-1; no firm D call. The CDR3 spans 13 residues. From germline, CDR1 is KGHSH and CDR2 LQKENI. V shed 3 bases and J shed 0 bases, with 5 bases lying between them. This chain's CDR3 is CASSPRLNTEAFF. Written as DNA, the CDR3 is TGTGCCAGCTCACCTCGGTTGAACACTGAAGCTTTCTTT.

This chain uses TRBV3-1 (or the pseudogene TRBV3-2) with TRBJ2-1, with 8 positions matching TRBD1. This CDR3 contains 15 residues. Germline CDR1 reads LGHDT; CDR2 reads YNNKEL (reference sequence). The V gene end was trimmed by 3 bases and the J gene end by 3 bases; junction bases not matched to a gene: 4. This CDR3 is CASSHRTGIYNEQFF. Here the CDR3 DNA reads TGTGCCAGCAGCCACCGGACAGGGATCTACAATGAGCAGTTCTTC.

The CDR3 loop reads CASSPGQAGNTIYF. In DNA form, the CDR3 reads TGTGCCAGCTCACCGGGGCAGGCTGGAAACACCATATATTTT. This rearrangement joins TRBV18 to TRBJ1-3, with D possibly matching TRBD1 (5 bases). The CDR3 covers 14 residues. CDR1 is KGHSH, CDR2 LQKENI, per germline. V dropped 3 bases and J dropped 2 bases, with 8 bases sitting between them.